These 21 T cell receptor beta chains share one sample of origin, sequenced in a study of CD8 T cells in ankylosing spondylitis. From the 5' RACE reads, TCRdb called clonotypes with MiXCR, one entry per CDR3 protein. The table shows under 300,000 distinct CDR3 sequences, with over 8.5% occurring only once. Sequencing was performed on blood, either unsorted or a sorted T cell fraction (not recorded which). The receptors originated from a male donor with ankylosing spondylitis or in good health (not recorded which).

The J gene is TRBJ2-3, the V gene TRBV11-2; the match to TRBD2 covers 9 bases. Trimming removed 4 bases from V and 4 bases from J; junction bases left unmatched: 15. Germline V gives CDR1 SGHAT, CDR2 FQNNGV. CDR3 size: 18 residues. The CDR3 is CASSSPRGVAGASDTQYF. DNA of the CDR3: TGTGCCAGCAGCTCCCCCAGAGGGGTAGCGGGAGCGTCAGATACGCAGTATTTT.

The chain's CDR3 is CAITETGIYGYTF. The CDR3 nucleotides read TGTGCCATCACCGAGACAGGGATCTATGGCTACACCTTC. The gene calls are TRBV10-3 and TRBJ1-2, with TRBD1 matching over 7 bases. Germline lookup yields CDR1 ENHRY and CDR2 SYGVKD. V was clipped by 7 bases and J by 4 bases; unmatched bases: 6. CDR3 length equals 13 residues.

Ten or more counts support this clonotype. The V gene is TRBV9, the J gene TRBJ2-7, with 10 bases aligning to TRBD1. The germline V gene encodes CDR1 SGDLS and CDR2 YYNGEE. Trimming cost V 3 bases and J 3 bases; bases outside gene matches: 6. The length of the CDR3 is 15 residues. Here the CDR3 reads CASSARDRGYYEQYF. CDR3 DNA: TGTGCCAGCAGCGCCCGGGACAGGGGATACTACGAGCAGTACTTC.

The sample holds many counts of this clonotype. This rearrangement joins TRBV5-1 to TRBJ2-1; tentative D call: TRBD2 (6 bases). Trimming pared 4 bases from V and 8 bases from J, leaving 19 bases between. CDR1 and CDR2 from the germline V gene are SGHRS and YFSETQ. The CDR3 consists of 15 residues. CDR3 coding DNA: TGCGCCAGCAGCATAAGCGGAGGGGACCCGGATGAGCAGTTCTTC. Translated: CASSISGGDPDEQFF.

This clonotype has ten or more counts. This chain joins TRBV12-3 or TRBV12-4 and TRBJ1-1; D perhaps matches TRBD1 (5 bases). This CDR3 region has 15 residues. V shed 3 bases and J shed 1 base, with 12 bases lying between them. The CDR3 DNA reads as TGTGCCAGCAGTTTTAGAGGGGCCAGGAACACTGAAGCTTTCTTT. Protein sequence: CASSFRGARNTEAFF.

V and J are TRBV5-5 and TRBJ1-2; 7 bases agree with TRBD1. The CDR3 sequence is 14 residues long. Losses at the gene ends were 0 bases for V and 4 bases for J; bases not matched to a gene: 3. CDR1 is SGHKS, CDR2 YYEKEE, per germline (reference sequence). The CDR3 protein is CASSLDRGVYGYTF. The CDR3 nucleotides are TGTGCCAGCAGCTTGGACAGGGGAGTCTATGGCTACACCTTC.

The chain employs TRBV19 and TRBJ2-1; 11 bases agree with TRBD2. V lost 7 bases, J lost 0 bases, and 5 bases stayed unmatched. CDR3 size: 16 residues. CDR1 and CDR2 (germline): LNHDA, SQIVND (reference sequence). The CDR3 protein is CASTGTSGDSYNEQFF. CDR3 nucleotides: TGTGCCAGTACGGGGACTAGCGGAGACTCCTACAATGAGCAGTTCTTC.

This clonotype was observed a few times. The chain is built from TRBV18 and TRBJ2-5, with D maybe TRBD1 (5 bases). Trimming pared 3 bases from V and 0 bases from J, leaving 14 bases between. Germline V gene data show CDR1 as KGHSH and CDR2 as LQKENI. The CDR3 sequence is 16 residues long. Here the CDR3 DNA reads TGTGCCAGCTCACCGCTTCCGACAGAGAACCAAGAGACCCAGTACTTC. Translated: CASSPLPTENQETQYF.

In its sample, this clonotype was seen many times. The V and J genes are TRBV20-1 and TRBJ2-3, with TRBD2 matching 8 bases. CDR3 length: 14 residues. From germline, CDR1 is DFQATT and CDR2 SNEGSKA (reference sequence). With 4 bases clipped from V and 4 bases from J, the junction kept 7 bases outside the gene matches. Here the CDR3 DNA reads TGCAGTGCTATTTTCCGAGCGGGGGCAGATACGCAGTATTTT. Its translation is CSAIFRAGADTQYF.

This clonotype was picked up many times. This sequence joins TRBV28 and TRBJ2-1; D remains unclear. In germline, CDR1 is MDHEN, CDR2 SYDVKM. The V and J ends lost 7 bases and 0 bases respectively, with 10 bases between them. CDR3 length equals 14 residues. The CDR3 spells CASKSVSSYNEQFF. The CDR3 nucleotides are TGTGCCAGCAAGTCGGTTAGCTCCTACAATGAGCAGTTCTTC. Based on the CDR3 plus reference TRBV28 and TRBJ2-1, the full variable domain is DVKVTQSSRYLVKRTGEKVFLECVQDMDHENMFWYRQDPGLGLRLIYFSYDVKMKEKGDIPEGYSVSREKKERFSLILESASTNQTSMYLCASKSVSSYNEQFFGPGTRLTVL.

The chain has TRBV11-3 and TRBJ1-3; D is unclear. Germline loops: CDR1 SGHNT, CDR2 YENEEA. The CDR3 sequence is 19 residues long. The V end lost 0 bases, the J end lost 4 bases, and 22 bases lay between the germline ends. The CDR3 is CASSLDLYSALLWGNTIYF. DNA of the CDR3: TGTGCCAGCAGCTTAGATCTCTACAGCGCACTCCTTTGGGGAAACACCATATATTTT.

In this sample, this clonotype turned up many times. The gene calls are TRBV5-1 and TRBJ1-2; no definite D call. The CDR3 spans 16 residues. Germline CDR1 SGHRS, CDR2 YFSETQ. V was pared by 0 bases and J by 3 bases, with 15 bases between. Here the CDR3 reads CASSLAGRQADYGYTF. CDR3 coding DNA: TGCGCCAGCAGCTTGGCGGGTCGTCAGGCGGACTATGGCTACACCTTC.

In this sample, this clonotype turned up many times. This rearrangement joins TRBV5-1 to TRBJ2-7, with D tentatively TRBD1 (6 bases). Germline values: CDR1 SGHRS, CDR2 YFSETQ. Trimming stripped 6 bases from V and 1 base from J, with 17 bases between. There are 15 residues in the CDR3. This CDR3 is CASKVFRGLSYEQYF. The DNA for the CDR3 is TGCGCCAGCAAGGTTTTCAGGGGCCTATCCTACGAGCAGTACTTC.

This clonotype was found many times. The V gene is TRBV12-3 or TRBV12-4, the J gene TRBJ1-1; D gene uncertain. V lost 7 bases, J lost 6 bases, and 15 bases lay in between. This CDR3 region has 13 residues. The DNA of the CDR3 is TGTGCCAGCACAGGAGCTTTGGTGTCTGAAGCTTTCTTT. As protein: CASTGALVSEAFF.

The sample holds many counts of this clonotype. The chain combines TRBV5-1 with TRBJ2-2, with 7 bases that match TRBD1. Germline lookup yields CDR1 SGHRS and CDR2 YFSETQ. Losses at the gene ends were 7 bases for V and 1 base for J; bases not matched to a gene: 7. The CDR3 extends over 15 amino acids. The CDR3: CASSYRGMNTGELFF. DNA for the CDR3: TGCGCCAGCTCCTACAGGGGAATGAACACCGGGGAGCTGTTTTTT.

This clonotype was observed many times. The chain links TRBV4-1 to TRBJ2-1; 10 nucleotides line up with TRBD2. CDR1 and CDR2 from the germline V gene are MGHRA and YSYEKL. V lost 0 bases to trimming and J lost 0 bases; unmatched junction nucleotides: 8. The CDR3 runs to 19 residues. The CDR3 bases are TGCGCCAGCAGCCAAGAAACTAGCGGGGTCGGAGGCTCCTACAATGAGCAGTTCTTC. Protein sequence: CASSQETSGVGGSYNEQFF.

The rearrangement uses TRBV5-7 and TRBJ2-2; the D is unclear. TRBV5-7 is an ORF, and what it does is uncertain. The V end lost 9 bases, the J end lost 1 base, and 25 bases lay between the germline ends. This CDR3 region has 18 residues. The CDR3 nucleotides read TGTGCCATGAGCTTCGGGCTCCCCGGCACAAAGAACACCGGGGAGCTGTTTTTT. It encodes CAMSFGLPGTKNTGELFF.

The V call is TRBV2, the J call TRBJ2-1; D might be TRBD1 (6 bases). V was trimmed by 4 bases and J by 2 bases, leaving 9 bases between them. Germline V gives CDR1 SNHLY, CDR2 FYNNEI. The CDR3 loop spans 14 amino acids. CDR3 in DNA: TGTGCCAGCAGTGGGGCAGGGGCCTACAATGAGCAGTTCTTC. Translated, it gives CASSGAGAYNEQFF.

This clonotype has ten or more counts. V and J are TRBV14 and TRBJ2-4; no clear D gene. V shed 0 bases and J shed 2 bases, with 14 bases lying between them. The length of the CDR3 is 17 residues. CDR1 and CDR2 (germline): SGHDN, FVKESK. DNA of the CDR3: TGTGCCAGCAGCCAAGATTCTTTTGCCGGGTCCAAAAACATTCAGTACTTC. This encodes CASSQDSFAGSKNIQYF.

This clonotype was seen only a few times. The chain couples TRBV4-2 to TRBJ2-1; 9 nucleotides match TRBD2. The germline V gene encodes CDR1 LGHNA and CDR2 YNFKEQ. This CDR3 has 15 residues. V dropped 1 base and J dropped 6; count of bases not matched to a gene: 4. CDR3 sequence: CASSQVLTSGNEQFF. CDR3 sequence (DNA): TGTGCCAGCAGCCAAGTGTTGACTAGCGGCAATGAGCAGTTCTTC.

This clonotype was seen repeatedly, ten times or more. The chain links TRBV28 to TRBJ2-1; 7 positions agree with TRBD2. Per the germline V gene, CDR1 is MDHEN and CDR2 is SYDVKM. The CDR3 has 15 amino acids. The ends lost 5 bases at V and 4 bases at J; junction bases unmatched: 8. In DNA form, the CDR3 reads TGTGCCAGCAGTCCCCCCACTAGCGTATACAATGAGCAGTTCTTC. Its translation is CASSPPTSVYNEQFF.